The following is a T cell receptor (beta chain) sequence with its context. No antigen is known for it. In the PCR, 60 Vbeta and 13 Jbeta primers were used. The protocol was immunoSEQ multiplex PCR, while the TCRdb copy is restricted to in-frame clones and leaves out a portion. This table holds 84,000 or so clones, 70% to 80% found once. The sample originates from a study of cytomegalovirus exposure and HLA in healthy donors. Study-level results: The investigators catalogued 150 to 200 TCR beta chains as cytomegalovirus-associated. Analyzed later, association rates of TCRs varied across HLA loci, with DRB1 most and HLA-C fewest.

The CDR3 is made up of 14 amino acids. V was clipped by 1 base and J by 1 base, with 8 bases between them. Germline V CDR1 and CDR2: MDHEN, SYDVKM. Sequencing input: PBMCs. This chain joins TRBV28 and TRBJ2-7; weak D call: TRBD1 (5 bases). The sequence came from a young man in good health and CMV-seronegative. The CDR3 DNA reads as TGTGCCAGCAGTTTATACCAGGGTTCCTACGAGCAGTACTTC. It codes for CASSLYQGSYEQYF. Looking up the rest from reference TRBV28 and TRBJ2-7 gives the full variable domain: DVKVTQSSRYLVKRTGEKVFLECVQDMDHENMFWYRQDPGLGLRLIYFSYDVKMKEKGDIPEGYSVSREKKERFSLILESASTNQTSMYLCASSLYQGSYEQYFGPGTRLTVT.